Reported below is one T cell receptor beta chain. These data belong to a study of control samples from healthy donors and cancer patients. This CDR3 is built from 17 residues. Germline V CDR1 and CDR2: LGHDT, YNNKEL (reference sequence). The V gene end was trimmed by 6 bases and the J gene end by 6 bases; junction bases not matched to a gene: 13. The protocol was immunoSEQ multiplex PCR, while the TCRdb copy is restricted to in-frame clones and leaves out a portion. The data contain tens of thousands of clones, 70% to 90% of them singletons. The chain uses TRBV3-1 (or the pseudogene TRBV3-2) and TRBJ2-3, with 12 bases aligning to TRBD2. Input material: blood. The TCR originated in a woman aged 45-60 years in good health. In DNA form, the CDR3 reads TGTGCCAGCAGAGGCGGGCTAGCGGGAGGGCCGGGGGATACGCAGTATTTT. Translating it yields CASRGGLAGGPGDTQYF.